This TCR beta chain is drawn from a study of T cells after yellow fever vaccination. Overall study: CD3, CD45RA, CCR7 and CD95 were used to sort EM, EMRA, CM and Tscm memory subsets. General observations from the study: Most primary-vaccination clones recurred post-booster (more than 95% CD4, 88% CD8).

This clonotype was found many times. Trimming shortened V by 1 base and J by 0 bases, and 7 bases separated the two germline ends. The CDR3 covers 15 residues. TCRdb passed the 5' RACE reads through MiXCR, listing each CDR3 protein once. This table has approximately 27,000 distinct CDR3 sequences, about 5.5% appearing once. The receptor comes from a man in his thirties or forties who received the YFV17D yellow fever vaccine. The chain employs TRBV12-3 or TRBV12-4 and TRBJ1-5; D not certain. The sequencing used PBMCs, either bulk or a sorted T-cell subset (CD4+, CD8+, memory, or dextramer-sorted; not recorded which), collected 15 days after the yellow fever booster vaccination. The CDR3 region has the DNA TGTGCCAGCAGTTTAGGGGTGAATAGCAATCAGCCCCAGCATTTT. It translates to CASSLGVNSNQPQHF.